The T cell receptor (beta chain) under discussion was sequenced for a study of cytomegalovirus exposure and HLA in healthy donors. Whole-study results and caveats: In a later analysis, TCR beta V- and J-gene trimming was associated with a missense DCLRE1C variant. A list of 150 to 200 TCR beta chains associated with cytomegalovirus was given. The authors later found TCR association rates varying by HLA locus, with DRB1 most and HLA-C fewest.

Each of the donors was a healthy bone marrow donor. The PCR was carried out with 60 Vbeta primers and 13 Jbeta primers. Clones were sequenced by immunoSEQ multiplex PCR, and TCRdb holds only the in-frame ones, with some missing. The sample has roughly 200,000 clones; roughly 78% are singletons. Turning to this clone: The antigen is undetermined.

J gave up 1 base and V 4 bases, and 4 bases lay outside the gene matches. CDR3 length equals 15 residues. The V gene's germline CDR1 is SGHDN and CDR2 FVKESK. The sequencing input was PBMCs. This clonotype was sampled from a girl aged 5-17 years in good health and CMV-seropositive. This chain joins TRBV14 and TRBJ2-3; TRBD2 agrees at 8 bases. The CDR3 is CASSPYGGGTDTQYF. In DNA form, the CDR3 reads TGTGCCAGCAGCCCCTACGGGGGGGGCACAGATACGCAGTATTTT.